This T cell receptor (beta chain) was identified during a study of control samples from healthy donors and cancer patients. TCRdb keeps only in-frame clones here, not all; method: immunoSEQ multiplex PCR. This sample yields around 130,000 clones, of which just over 90% are seen a single time; about 1.7% belongs to the top ten. This CDR3 has 17 residues. CDR1 and CDR2 (germline): LNHDA, SQIVND (reference sequence). Between the trimmed V and J ends, which lost 1 base and 2 bases, there was a span of 15 bases. The chain carries TRBV19 and TRBJ1-5, with a tentative D call TRBD1 (5 bases). What was sequenced was PBMCs. The receptor was derived from a man in his fifties or sixties with head and neck cancer. CDR3 coding DNA: TGTGCCAGTAGTATAGTCGTGCTCCGGGACCGCAATCAGCCCCAGCATTTT. Its protein product is CASSIVVLRDRNQPQHF.